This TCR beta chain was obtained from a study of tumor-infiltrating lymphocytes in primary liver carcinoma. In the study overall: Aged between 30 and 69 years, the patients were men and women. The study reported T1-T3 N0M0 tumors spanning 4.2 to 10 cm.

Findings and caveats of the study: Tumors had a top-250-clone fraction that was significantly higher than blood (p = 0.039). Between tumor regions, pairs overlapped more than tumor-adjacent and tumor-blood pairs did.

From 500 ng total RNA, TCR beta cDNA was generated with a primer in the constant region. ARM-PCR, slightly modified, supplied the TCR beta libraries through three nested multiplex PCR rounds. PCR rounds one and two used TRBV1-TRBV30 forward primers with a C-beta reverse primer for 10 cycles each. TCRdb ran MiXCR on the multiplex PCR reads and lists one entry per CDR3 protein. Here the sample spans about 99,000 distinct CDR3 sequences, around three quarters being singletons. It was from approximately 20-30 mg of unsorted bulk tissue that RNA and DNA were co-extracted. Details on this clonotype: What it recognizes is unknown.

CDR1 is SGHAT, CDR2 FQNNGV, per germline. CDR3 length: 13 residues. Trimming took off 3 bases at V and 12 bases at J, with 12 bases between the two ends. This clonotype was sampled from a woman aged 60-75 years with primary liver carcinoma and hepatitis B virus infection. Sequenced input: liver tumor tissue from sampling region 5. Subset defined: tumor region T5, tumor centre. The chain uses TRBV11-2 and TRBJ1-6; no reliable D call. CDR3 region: CASSFVMSLPLHF. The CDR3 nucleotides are TGTGCCAGCAGCTTTGTAATGAGTCTACCCCTCCACTTT.